The T cell receptor beta chain under discussion was sequenced for a study of OX40 agonist ivuxolimab in advanced cancers. Samples were taken at baseline and on day 1 of cycles 4 and 7. Turning to this clone: Antigen specificity is unknown.

The CDR3 consists of 13 residues. V lost 4 bases and J 5 bases, leaving 10 bases between the germline ends. CDR1 is SGDLS and CDR2 is YYNGEE in the germline V gene. Whole-study results and caveats: Dose levels from 0.1 to 3.0 mg/kg saw CD4+ and CD8+ blood T cells expand clonally by week 6.

Clones were read by immunoSEQ multiplex PCR, and TCRdb kept only the in-frame ones, dropping some. The table has about 73,000 clones, about nine tenths seen once. Material: CD4+ or CD8+ T cells sorted from blood, obtained in a trial of the OX40 agonist ivuxolimab. This TCR came from an adult with an advanced solid tumor such as melanoma, head and neck, liver or kidney cancer. The J gene is TRBJ1-5, the V gene TRBV9; D perhaps matches TRBD1 (6 bases). The CDR3 sequence is CASSQGLHQPQHF. As DNA, the CDR3 is TGTGCCAGCAGCCAGGGGCTTCATCAGCCCCAGCATTTT.